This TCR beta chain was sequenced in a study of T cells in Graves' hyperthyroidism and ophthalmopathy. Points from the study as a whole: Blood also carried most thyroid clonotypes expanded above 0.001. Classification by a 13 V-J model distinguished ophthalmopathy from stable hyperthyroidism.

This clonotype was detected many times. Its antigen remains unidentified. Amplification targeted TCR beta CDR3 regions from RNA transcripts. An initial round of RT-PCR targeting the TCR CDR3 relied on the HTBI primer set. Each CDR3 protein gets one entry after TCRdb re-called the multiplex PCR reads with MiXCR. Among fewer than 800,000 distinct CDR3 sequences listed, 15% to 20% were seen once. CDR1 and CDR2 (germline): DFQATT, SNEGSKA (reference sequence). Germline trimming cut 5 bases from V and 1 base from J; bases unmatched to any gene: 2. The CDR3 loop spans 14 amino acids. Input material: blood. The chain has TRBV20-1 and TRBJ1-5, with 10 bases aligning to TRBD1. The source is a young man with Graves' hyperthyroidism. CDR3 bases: TGCAGTGCTGACAGGGGGCTCAGCAATCAGCCCCAGCATTTT. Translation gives CSADRGLSNQPQHF.